This is a list of T cell receptor beta chains from one sample in a study of shared clonotypes between healthy human individuals. Only in-frame clones appear in the TCRdb table, and some are missing; sequencing was by immunoSEQ multiplex PCR. The table includes roughly 2.2 million clones, more than 85% detected once. Sequencing was carried out using naive CD4+ T cells from PBMCs. These receptors were collected from a man in his late teens or twenties in good health. Some clones in this sample may be carry-over from other donors' samples. Both conserved end residues are part of each CDR3. The D gene is left open where the match is weak. Not every row has a clone size; where given, it reads once, few, many or a size class.

d_gene	abundance	v_gene	j_gene	CDR3nt	CDR3aa
TRBD1	NA	TRBV7-2	TRBJ1-2	TGTGCCAGCAGCTTACTGGGACAGAACGGGGGCTACACCTTC	CASSLLGQNGGYTF
TRBD2	NA	TRBV30	TRBJ2-5	TGTGCCTGGAGTGTGGGGGAGGGATCGTACCAAGAGACCCAGTACTTC	CAWSVGEGSYQETQYF
TRBD1	NA	TRBV11-2	TRBJ1-4	TGTGCCAGCAGCTTGGTGACAGGGGGAACTAATGAAAAACTGTTTTTT	CASSLVTGGTNEKLFF
NA	NA	TRBV28	TRBJ2-3	TGTGCCAGCAGTTTGTCGACGCCGGGGGGCACAGATACGCAGTATTTT	CASSLSTPGGTDTQYF
TRBD2	NA	TRBV5-1	TRBJ2-3	TGCGCCAGCAGCTTGGTTCCGGGAGGGCAGGAGGATACGCAGTATTTT	CASSLVPGGQEDTQYF
TRBD1	NA	TRBV7-2	TRBJ1-2	TGTGCCAGCAGCTCCACCCGGACAGGGACTGAAGGCTACACCTTC	CASSSTRTGTEGYTF
NA	NA	TRBV19	TRBJ1-1	TGTGCCAGTAGTATAGAGGGCAGCTCTTCACCGGATGCTTTCTTT	CASSIEGSSSPDAFF
NA	once	TRBV30	TRBJ1-2	TGTGCCTGGAGTTCTGGTTCCGGCTACACCTTC	CAWSSGSGYTF
NA	NA	TRBV19	TRBJ2-7	TGTGCCAGTAGCCCCTGGGACTCCTCCTACGAGCAGTACTTC	CASSPWDSSYEQYF
TRBD2	NA	TRBV11-2	TRBJ2-1	TGTGCCAGCTCTAGCGGGAGGGAGTACAATGAGCAGTTCTTC	CASSSGREYNEQFF
TRBD2	NA	TRBV27	TRBJ2-1	TGTGCCAGCAGTCTAGCGGGAGGGCGTGAGCAGTTCTTC	CASSLAGGREQFF
NA	NA	TRBV2	TRBJ1-5	TGTGCCAGCAGCGTGGAGGACGGCTCGGACGCGCCCCAGCATTTT	CASSVEDGSDAPQHF
TRBD1	NA	TRBV7-9	TRBJ1-5	TGTGCCAGCAGCAAGCGGGACAGGCCAAAAGGGCAGCCCCAGCATTTT	CASSKRDRPKGQPQHF
NA	once	TRBV28	TRBJ2-1	TGTGCCAGCAGTTTACTAGTTGGGAATGAGCAGTTCTTC	CASSLLVGNEQFF
TRBD2	once	TRBV5-1	TRBJ2-7	TGCGCCAGCAGCGGAGGACTAGCGAACTACGAGCAGTACTTC	CASSGGLANYEQYF
NA	NA	TRBV5-1	TRBJ1-4	TGCGCCAGCAGCTTGGAATGGGGCAGGGGAGAAAAACTGTTTTTT	CASSLEWGRGEKLFF
NA	NA	TRBV2	TRBJ2-3	TGTGCCAGCAGACTCAGGAGCGGCACAGATACGCAGTATTTT	CASRLRSGTDTQYF
TRBD1	NA	TRBV27	TRBJ2-2	TGTGCCAGCAGTTTTAGGGGACAGGGAAGGGCCGGGGAGCTGTTTTTT	CASSFRGQGRAGELFF
NA	NA	TRBV4-1	TRBJ1-1	TGCGCCAGCAGCCAACCAGGGAGAGGGGGCACTGAAGCTTTCTTT	CASSQPGRGGTEAFF
TRBD2	NA	TRBV18	TRBJ2-1	TGTGCCAGCTCAATAGCGGGGAGCTCCTACAATGAGCAGTTCTTC	CASSIAGSSYNEQFF
NA	once	TRBV5-1	TRBJ1-3	TGCGCCAGCAGCTTGGACCTCCTGAGTTCTGGAAACACCATATATTTT	CASSLDLLSSGNTIYF
NA	NA	TRBV29-1	TRBJ2-1	TGCAGTTATCATTACAATGAGCAGTTCTTC	CSYHYNEQFF
NA	NA	TRBV5-1	TRBJ2-1	TGCGCCAGCAGCCAGGGACAAAACAATGAGCAGTTCTTC	CASSQGQNNEQFF
TRBD2	NA	TRBV29-1	TRBJ2-3	TGCAGCGTTCCCGGACTAGCGGGAAGCACAGATACGCAGTATTTT	CSVPGLAGSTDTQYF
TRBD1	NA	TRBV5-1	TRBJ1-2	TGCGCCAGCAGCTTGGGACAGGGAGCCTATGGCTACACCTTC	CASSLGQGAYGYTF
NA	NA	TRBV28	TRBJ1-6	TGTGCCAGCAGTCCTACCCCCCTTGGGGGCATCTATAATTCACCCCTCCACTTT	CASSPTPLGGIYNSPLHF
NA	once	TRBV27	TRBJ2-1	TGTGCCAGCAGTTTATCTAGCACGATGGGAAATGAGCAGTTCTTC	CASSLSSTMGNEQFF
NA	NA	TRBV4-1	TRBJ1-3	TGCGCCAGCAGCCCTTCACCAGGAAACACCATATATTTT	CASSPSPGNTIYF
NA	NA	TRBV7-3	TRBJ2-3	TGTGCCAGCAGCTTAGTGCGGGATACGCAGTATTTT	CASSLVRDTQYF
NA	NA	TRBV11-1	TRBJ2-7	TGTGCCAGCAGCCGGAGGGAGGTAAATGACGAGCAGTACTTC	CASSRREVNDEQYF
NA	NA	TRBV2	TRBJ1-2	TGTGCCAGCAGTGAAAGTGCGAACTATGGCTACACCTTC	CASSESANYGYTF
NA	NA	TRBV5-1	TRBJ2-3	TGCGCCAGCAGCTCTATACTGACTAGAGCAGATACGCAGTATTTT	CASSSILTRADTQYF
TRBD1	NA	TRBV4-3	TRBJ2-7	TGCGCCAGCAGCCAAGATACGAGGACAGGAAGCTCCTACGAGCAGTACTTC	CASSQDTRTGSSYEQYF
NA	NA	TRBV6-1	TRBJ2-3	TGTGCCAGCGGTGAAACCCCCACAGATACGCAGTATTTT	CASGETPTDTQYF
NA	NA	TRBV21-1	TRBJ2-1	TGTGCCAGCAGCAAAGCCAGGAGGGGTTACAATGAGCAGTTCTTC	CASSKARRGYNEQFF
TRBD1	NA	TRBV5-1	TRBJ1-1	TGCGCCAGCAGCTTTGGGACAGGGTCGGATACTGAAGCTTTCTTT	CASSFGTGSDTEAFF
TRBD1	NA	TRBV25-1	TRBJ2-7	TGTGCCAGCATTTCCGGGACAGGGTTCGATCAGTACTTC	CASISGTGFDQYF
NA	NA	TRBV29-1	TRBJ1-1	TGCAGCGTTGTGGGGACACTTGGGAACACTGAAGCTTTCTTT	CSVVGTLGNTEAFF
TRBD1	NA	TRBV18	TRBJ2-7	TGTGCCAGCTCACGCGGGACAGGTTCCTACGAGCAGTACTTC	CASSRGTGSYEQYF
NA	once	TRBV28	TRBJ1-2	TGTGCCAGCAGTTTATCCGGGAGTGGGTATGGCTACACCTTC	CASSLSGSGYGYTF
TRBD2	once	TRBV13	TRBJ2-7	TGTGCCAGCAGCTTCACGAGACTAGCGGCCTACGAGCAGTACTTC	CASSFTRLAAYEQYF
NA	NA	TRBV7-2	TRBJ2-5	TGTGCCAGCAGCTTAGTGGGGGCCGGGCTGTCGGAGACCCAGTACTTC	CASSLVGAGLSETQYF
NA	NA	TRBV29-1	TRBJ2-1	TGCAGCGTTGAGGGACGGGCTTGGGACAATGAGCAGTTCTTC	CSVEGRAWDNEQFF
TRBD1	NA	TRBV5-4	TRBJ2-7	TGTGCCAGCAGCTTTTCCCAGGGGGCCTACCTGGAGCAGTACTTC	CASSFSQGAYLEQYF
NA	once	TRBV28	TRBJ1-2	TGTGCCAGCAGCCCTGGACAGTTCTATGGCTACACCTTC	CASSPGQFYGYTF
NA	NA	TRBV28	TRBJ2-2	TGTGCCAGCAGTTTGGGGTATCGCACCGGGGAGCTGTTTTTT	CASSLGYRTGELFF
TRBD1	NA	TRBV7-9	TRBJ2-1	TGTGCCAGCAGCGTCCACCGGGACAGTTACAATGAGCAGTTCTTC	CASSVHRDSYNEQFF
NA	NA	TRBV2	TRBJ2-2	TGTGCCAGCAGGGCCCGACAAACCGGGGAGCTGTTTTTT	CASRARQTGELFF
NA	NA	TRBV6-5	TRBJ1-2	TGTGCCAGTAGAACCAACTATGGCTACACCTTC	CASRTNYGYTF
NA	NA	TRBV30	TRBJ2-2	TGTGCCTGGAGTGTATCCCCAACGCAAACCACCGGGGAGCTGTTTTTT	CAWSVSPTQTTGELFF
TRBD2	NA	TRBV4-3	TRBJ2-1	TGCGCCAGCAGCCAGGGACTAGCGGGAGGTTACAATGAGCAGTTCTTC	CASSQGLAGGYNEQFF
NA	NA	TRBV6-6	TRBJ2-2	TGTGCCAGCAGTTTGAACACCGGGGAGCTGTTTTTT	CASSLNTGELFF
NA	NA	TRBV10-3	TRBJ1-1	TGTGCCATCAGTGCCGTCCTGGGCACTGAAGCTTTCTTT	CAISAVLGTEAFF